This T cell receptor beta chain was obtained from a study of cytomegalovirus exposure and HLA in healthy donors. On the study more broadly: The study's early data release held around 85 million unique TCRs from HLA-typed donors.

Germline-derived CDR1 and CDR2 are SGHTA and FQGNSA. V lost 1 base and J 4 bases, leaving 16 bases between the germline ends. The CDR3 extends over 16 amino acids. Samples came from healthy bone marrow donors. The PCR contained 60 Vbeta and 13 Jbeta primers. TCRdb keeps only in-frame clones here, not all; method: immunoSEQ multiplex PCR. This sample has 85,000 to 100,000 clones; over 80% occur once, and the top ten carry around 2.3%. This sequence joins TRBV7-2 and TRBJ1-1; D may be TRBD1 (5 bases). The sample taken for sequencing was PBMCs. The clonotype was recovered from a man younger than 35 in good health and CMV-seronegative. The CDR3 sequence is CASSLGLRVLGTEAFF. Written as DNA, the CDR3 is TGTGCCAGCAGCTTAGGGCTCAGGGTCCTCGGCACTGAAGCTTTCTTT.